This is a list of T cell receptor beta chains from one sample in a study of blood T cell repertoires in COVID-19. Libraries were prepared by immunoSEQ multiplex PCR; TCRdb keeps only in-frame clonotypes and omits some of them. The data contain nearly 45,000 clones, 80% of them singletons. The source material was peripheral blood. The source is a man between 65 and 85 years old with acute or convalescent COVID-19. Both conserved end residues are part of each CDR3. A D gene is named only where the DNA matches it firmly. Expanded clones get a size class; other rows say once, few or many, or leave the size out.

-	TRBV3-1/TRBV3-2	TRBJ1-4	TRBD1	TGTGCCAGCAGCCAAGAAATAGGGACAGCTTTTAATGAAAAACTGTTTTTT	CASSQEIGTAFNEKLFF
-	TRBV10-3	TRBJ2-3	-	TGTGCCATCAGTGTCGGAGGGGCGAACACAGATACGCAGTATTTT	CAISVGGANTDTQYF
few	TRBV27	TRBJ2-7	-	TGTGCCAGCAGTCCCCAGGGCTCCGACGAGCAGTACTTC	CASSPQGSDEQYF
few	TRBV27	TRBJ1-5	TRBD1	TGTGCCAGCAGCTCAGGACAGGGCAGACGTCAGCCCCAGCATTTT	CASSSGQGRRQPQHF
few	TRBV7-2	TRBJ1-2	TRBD1	TGTGCCAGCAGCTTAGTGGCCAGGGGGAAGGACTATGGCTACACCTTC	CASSLVARGKDYGYTF
-	TRBV19	TRBJ1-4	TRBD1	TGTGCCAGTACCCCACGGACAGGGGTGGGGGAAAAACTGTTTTTT	CASTPRTGVGEKLFF
-	TRBV7-2	TRBJ2-7	TRBD2	TGTGCCAGCAGGGCCAGAGGAGCGGGGGACTACGAGCAGTACTTC	CASRARGAGDYEQYF
few	TRBV6-4	TRBJ2-2	TRBD2	TGTGCCAGCAGTCCACTAGCGGGGGACACCGGGGAGCTGTTTTTT	CASSPLAGDTGELFF
-	TRBV5-1	TRBJ2-1	-	TGCGCCAGCAGCTTGGCCCGGGGGGCCGGGATATACAATGAGCAGTTCTTC	CASSLARGAGIYNEQFF
-	TRBV18	TRBJ1-5	TRBD1	TGTGCCAGCTCCGGGACAGGGGATCAGCCCCAGCATTTT	CASSGTGDQPQHF
-	TRBV14	TRBJ2-7	TRBD1	TGTGCCAGCAGCCAAGATTATTGGGACAGGGACAACGAGCAGTACTTC	CASSQDYWDRDNEQYF
-	TRBV7-2	TRBJ2-2	-	TGTGCCAGCAGCTTAGGGGCAGGGAACACCGGGGAGCTGTTTTTT	CASSLGAGNTGELFF
-	TRBV2	TRBJ1-1	TRBD1	TGTGCCAGCAGTGAAGGACAGGGGTTCACTGAAGCTTTCTTT	CASSEGQGFTEAFF